This T cell receptor beta chain derives from a study of CD8+ T cells in alopecia areata. At the level of the study: A regimen of oral tofacitinib, 5 to 10 mg twice daily, was given to treated patients. Study results and limitations: Sequencing of scalp samples also captures resident alphabeta T cells of normal skin.

cDNA prepared by RNA extraction and subsequent reverse transcription served as the template for sequencing. The data were produced by immunoSEQ multiplex PCR, yet TCRdb's version contains in-frame clones alone and is incomplete. Altogether more than 100,000 clones are present, 45% to 60% being singletons, with the ten largest covering less than 5.5%. V was clipped by 2 bases and J by 9 bases, with 26 bases between them. The germline V gene encodes CDR1 SEHNR and CDR2 FQNEAQ (reference sequence). The CDR3 length is 18 residues. A note on this clone: Its antigen is currently unknown.

Researchers picked out CD4+ and CD8+ T cells from PBMCs by sorting. The starting material was CD4+ T cells sorted from blood, obtained at week 0. J is TRBJ2-1 and V is TRBV7-9, with D perhaps matching TRBD2 (5 bases). This TCR came from a human donor with alopecia areata. CDR3 nucleotides: TGTGCCAGCAGCTTATTTTTGGTTGCGGCTAGCTCTTTCGGTGAGCAGTTCTTC. Its protein product is CASSLFLVAASSFGEQFF. Complete variable domain (other parts from reference TRBV7-9 and TRBJ2-1): DTGVSQNPRHKITKRGQNVTFRCDPISEHNRLYWYRQTLGQGPEFLTYFQNEAQLEKSRLLSDRFSAERPKGSFSTLEIQRTEQGDSAMYLCASSLFLVAASSFGEQFFGPGTRLTVL.